This entry lists 27 T cell receptor beta chains sequenced from one sample in a study of T cell responses to AZD1222 COVID-19 vaccine. Some clones are missing from TCRdb's copy, which holds only in-frame ones; the method was immunoSEQ multiplex PCR. Altogether some 120,000 clones are present, 84% being singletons, with the ten largest covering around 27%. This specimen consisted of peripheral blood, obtained 28 days after the second AZD1222 dose. The receptors were gathered from an adult who received the AZD1222 COVID-19 vaccine.

The chain is built from TRBV19 and TRBJ1-2; D may be TRBD1 (5 bases). Germline V gives CDR1 LNHDA, CDR2 SQIVND (reference sequence). The CDR3 has 13 residues. V lost 5 bases and J lost 5, with 12 bases in between. The CDR3 sequence: CASSEQELYGYTF. DNA for the CDR3: TGTGCCAGTAGTGAACAGGAGCTATATGGCTACACCTTC.

J is TRBJ2-7 and V is TRBV27; D is ambiguous. The CDR3 totals 12 residues. Germline CDR1 is MNHEY and CDR2 is SMNVEV (reference sequence). Trimming shortened V by 8 bases and J by 3 bases, and 11 bases separated the two germline ends. The CDR3 protein is CASGEGIYEQYF. CDR3 in DNA: TGTGCCAGCGGGGAAGGAATCTACGAGCAGTACTTC.

J is TRBJ1-5 and V is TRBV10-3, with D possibly TRBD1 on 5 matching bases. The germline V gene has CDR1 ENHRY and CDR2 SYGVKD. This CDR3 has 15 amino acids. The V and J ends lost 0 bases and 7 bases respectively, with 13 bases between them. In DNA form, the CDR3 reads TGTGCCATCAGTGAGTCCGGAGTTCAGGGACAGCCCCAGCATTTT. Its translation: CAISESGVQGQPQHF.

This clone was seen a single time. The chain carries TRBV7-8 and TRBJ2-3; D call uncertain. Trimming pared 5 bases from V and 4 bases from J, leaving 10 bases between. Germline V gives CDR1 SGHVS, CDR2 FQNEAQ. This CDR3 is 13 amino acids long. CDR3 nucleotides: TGTGCCAGCAGCGCCTTATCAGCAGATACGCAGTATTTT. Its protein product is CASSALSADTQYF. The whole variable domain, filled in from reference TRBV7-8 and TRBJ2-3, reads GAGVSQSPRYKVAKRGQDVALRCDPISGHVSLFWYQQALGQGPEFLTYFQNEAQLDKSGLPSDRFFAERPEGSVSTLKIQRTQQEDSAVYLCASSALSADTQYFGPGTRLTVL.

The sample holds a few counts of this clone. The chain links TRBV5-6 to TRBJ1-6; unclear D gene. This CDR3 has 14 residues. V lost 0 bases and J lost 8, with 9 bases in between. CDR1 and CDR2 (germline): SGHDT, YYEEEE. This CDR3 reads CASSLGPTDSPLHF. The CDR3, as DNA: TGTGCCAGCAGCTTGGGTCCCACCGATTCACCCCTCCACTTT.

The V and J genes are TRBV6-5 and TRBJ1-4; possible D gene TRBD1, 5 bases. Trimming left V 4 bases short and J 0 bases short, with 12 bases between. The CDR3 contains 16 residues. The germline V gene encodes CDR1 MNHEY and CDR2 SVGAGI. For the CDR3, the DNA is TGTGCCAGCAGTTCCCCCTGGGGCCCAACTAATGAAAAACTGTTTTTT. Translating gives CASSSPWGPTNEKLFF.

This clone was recorded once. The chain links TRBV9 to TRBJ1-1, with D uncertain. CDR1 and CDR2 from the germline V gene are SGDLS and YYNGEE. V was pared by 1 base and J by 2 bases, with 9 bases between. The CDR3 runs to 14 residues. In DNA form, the CDR3 reads TGTGCCAGCAGCGTAATTGCAGCCAACACTGAAGCTTTCTTT. Its protein product is CASSVIAANTEAFF. The whole variable domain, filled in from reference TRBV9 and TRBJ1-1, reads DSGVTQTPKHLITATGQRVTLRCSPRSGDLSVYWYQQSLDQGLQFLIQYYNGEERAKGNILERFSAQQFPDLHSELNLSSLELGDSALYFCASSVIAANTEAFFGQGTRLTVV.

V gene TRBV4-1 combines with J gene TRBJ2-2; D uncertain. The CDR3 has 15 residues. V was shortened by 0 bases and J by 3 bases, with 8 bases between the two germline ends. Germline V gives CDR1 MGHRA, CDR2 YSYEKL. CDR3 protein: CASSQEPGHTGELFF. CDR3 coding DNA: TGCGCCAGCAGCCAAGAGCCCGGGCACACCGGGGAGCTGTTTTTT.

The table lists this clone with many counts. The chain joins TRBV7-9 to TRBJ2-3, with D perhaps TRBD2 (6 bases). The CDR3 consists of 13 residues. The germline CDR1 and CDR2 sequences are SEHNR and FQNEAQ (reference sequence). The ends were cut back, 1 base at V and 4 bases at J, with 6 bases in the middle. The chain's CDR3 is CASSLGGADTQYF. CDR3 nucleotides: TGTGCCAGCAGCTTAGGGGGGGCAGATACGCAGTATTTT. The full variable domain, its missing parts supplied by reference TRBV7-9 and TRBJ2-3, is DTGVSQNPRHKITKRGQNVTFRCDPISEHNRLYWYRQTLGQGPEFLTYFQNEAQLEKSRLLSDRFSAERPKGSFSTLEIQRTEQGDSAMYLCASSLGGADTQYFGPGTRLTVL.

This rearrangement joins TRBV29-1 to TRBJ1-6; D ambiguous. V lost 6 bases and J 5 bases, leaving 11 bases between the germline ends. Germline CDR1 reads SQVTM; CDR2 reads ANQGSEA. The CDR3 has 13 residues. CDR3 nucleotides: TGCAGCGTCTCATCGGGAGATAATTCACCCCTCCACTTT. Translation: CSVSSGDNSPLHF.

V and J are TRBV7-3 and TRBJ2-3; 7 nucleotides agree with TRBD1. CDR3 length: 14 amino acids. Germline values: CDR1 SGHTA, CDR2 FQGTGA. V lost 5 bases, J lost 0 bases, and 2 bases stayed unmatched. The CDR3 sequence is CASSPGQSTDTQYF. The CDR3 nucleotides are TGTGCCAGCAGCCCGGGACAGAGCACAGATACGCAGTATTTT.

This chain connects TRBV28 to TRBJ2-2; D perhaps matches TRBD1 (6 bases). The CDR3 is 15 amino acids. V was clipped by 6 bases and J by 7 bases, with 18 bases between them. Looked up from germline, CDR1 is MDHEN and CDR2 is SYDVKM. CDR3: CASRTGGPGVGELFF. The CDR3 nucleotides read TGTGCCAGCAGAACTGGGGGCCCAGGTGTCGGGGAGCTGTTTTTT.

V is TRBV11-1 and J is TRBJ2-2, with 14 bases matching TRBD2. The CDR3 length is 16 residues. V trimming: 5 bases; J trimming: 5 bases; junction bases outside the gene matches: 4. CDR1 is SGHAT, CDR2 FQDESV, per germline (reference sequence). The CDR3 here is CASSPGTSGGTGELFF. As DNA, the CDR3 is TGTGCCAGCAGCCCCGGGACTAGCGGGGGAACCGGGGAGCTGTTTTTT. The whole variable domain, filled in from reference TRBV11-1 and TRBJ2-2, reads EAEVAQSPRYKITEKSQAVAFWCDPISGHATLYWYRQILGQGPELLVQFQDESVVDDSQLPKDRFSAERLKGVDSTLKIQPAELGDSAMYLCASSPGTSGGTGELFFGEGSRLTVL.

V is TRBV6-5 and J is TRBJ1-4; weak D call: TRBD1 (5 bases). V dropped 0 bases and J dropped 13 bases, with 12 bases sitting between them. CDR1 is MNHEY, CDR2 SVGAGI, per germline. There are 13 residues in the CDR3. CDR3 sequence (DNA): TGTGCCAGCAGTTACTCGCGGGGGAGGGGACTGTTTTTT. It encodes CASSYSRGRGLFF.

The rearrangement joins TRBV19 to TRBJ1-5; 8 positions match TRBD1. V gave up 2 bases and J gave up 4 bases; unmatched junction bases: 10. The CDR3 totals 17 residues. The V gene's germline CDR1 is LNHDA and CDR2 SQIVND (reference sequence). The DNA for the CDR3 is TGTGCCAGTAGTATAACCTCAGGGGGCCGGAAAAATCAGCCCCAGCATTTT. The encoded protein is CASSITSGGRKNQPQHF.

The V and J genes are TRBV29-1 and TRBJ2-3, with D maybe TRBD2 (6 bases). This CDR3 is built from 14 residues. Trimming took off 3 bases at V and 2 bases at J, with 12 bases between the two ends. CDR1 SQVTM and CDR2 ANQGSEA come from the germline V gene. The CDR3 nucleotides read TGCAGCGTTGAGATGGGGACTGCCACAGATACGCAGTATTTT. This translates into CSVEMGTATDTQYF.

The chain recombines TRBV10-1 with TRBJ2-7; TRBD2 matches at 7 bases. Germline lookup yields CDR1 WNHNN and CDR2 SYGVQD (reference sequence). V lost 5 bases and J lost 5; bases outside the gene matches: 6. The length of the CDR3 is 13 residues. CDR3 in DNA: TGCGCCAGCAGTCTCGGACTAGTCAACGAGCAGTACTTC. Translating gives CASSLGLVNEQYF.

V usage is TRBV7-2 and J usage is TRBJ1-1; 7 bases align to TRBD1. The V gene's germline CDR1 is SGHTA and CDR2 FQGNSA. With V trimmed by 5 bases and J by 8 bases, 8 bases remained unmatched. The CDR3 is made up of 13 amino acids. The CDR3 nucleotides are TGTGCCAGCAGCCCCTGGACAGGAGCCGAAGCTTTCTTT. Translated: CASSPWTGAEAFF.

This sequence joins TRBV10-3 and TRBJ1-1, with 8 bases lining up with TRBD1. Unmatched junction bases numbered 9, after V lost 6 bases and J lost 0 bases. CDR1 and CDR2 (germline): ENHRY, SYGVKD. The length of the CDR3 is 16 residues. DNA for the CDR3: TGTGCCATCAGAGCAGGGGGCGCTGGAATGAACACTGAAGCTTTCTTT. This sequence encodes CAIRAGGAGMNTEAFF.

The J gene is TRBJ1-2, the V gene TRBV5-1; D is possibly TRBD1 (5 bases). Germline lookup yields CDR1 SGHRS and CDR2 YFSETQ. The CDR3 has 15 residues. V lost 7 bases and J 7 bases, leaving 23 bases between the germline ends. This chain's CDR3 is CASGTEPRATAGYTF. The DNA of the CDR3 is TGCGCCAGCGGAACAGAACCCAGGGCGACGGCTGGCTACACCTTC.

The chain carries TRBV9 and TRBJ1-2; 7 bases match TRBD1. V was clipped by 0 bases and J by 6 bases; unmatched bases: 11. This CDR3 is built from 16 residues. Germline V gene lookup returns CDR1 SGDLS and CDR2 YYNGEE. The CDR3 DNA reads TGTGCCAGCAGCGTAGCCCGACAGGGTAGGGGGAATGGCTACACCTTC. This translates into CASSVARQGRGNGYTF.

CDR3 coding DNA: TGTGCCAGCATCCTGGAGCGGGGGGCGATAACTGAAGCTTTCTTT. It yields the protein CASILERGAITEAFF. The J gene is TRBJ1-1, the V gene TRBV7-2, with D possibly being TRBD1 (6 bases). Germline V CDR1 and CDR2: SGHTA, FQGNSA. CDR3 length: 15 residues. The V end was cut by 7 bases, the J end by 5 bases, with 20 bases between.

The table lists this clone with many counts. J is TRBJ1-4 and V is TRBV5-1; 7 bases agree with TRBD1. V gave up 4 bases and J gave up 1 base; unmatched junction bases: 4. Germline CDR1 and CDR2: SGHRS and YFSETQ. The CDR3 runs 15 residues. The CDR3 sequence is CASSDPGGTNEKLFF. The CDR3, as DNA: TGCGCCAGCAGCGACCCAGGGGGAACTAATGAAAAACTGTTTTTT.

V usage is TRBV14 and J usage is TRBJ1-1; D is unclear. The CDR3 is made up of 15 amino acids. V lost 4 bases to trimming and J lost 1 base, with 13 bases between them. The germline V gene encodes CDR1 SGHDN and CDR2 FVKESK. CDR3 amino acids: CASSLVSRPNTEAFF. The CDR3 DNA follows: TGTGCCAGCAGCCTTGTGAGTCGCCCGAACACTGAAGCTTTCTTT.

The chain links TRBV3-1 (or the pseudogene TRBV3-2) to TRBJ1-2; TRBD1 agrees at 7 bases. CDR3 length: 15 residues. V lost 8 bases, J lost 4 bases, and 13 bases stayed unmatched. Germline V gene data show CDR1 as LGHDT and CDR2 as YNNKEL (reference sequence). In nucleotides, the CDR3 is TGTGCCAGCCGGCACCAGGGGGGGGATCCCTATGGCTACACCTTC. Amino acids: CASRHQGGDPYGYTF.

The chain couples TRBV28 to TRBJ2-7; no firm D call. Germline loops: CDR1 MDHEN, CDR2 SYDVKM. V was clipped by 4 bases and J by 6 bases, with 10 bases between them. The CDR3 totals 12 residues. The CDR3 DNA reads as TGTGCCAGCAGTTCCATCATTCCCGAGCAGTACTTC. Protein sequence: CASSSIIPEQYF.

The chain is built from TRBV12-5 and TRBJ2-1; D remains ambiguous. The V gene lost 4 bases and the J gene lost 8 bases, with 9 bases spanning the gap. CDR1 LGHNT and CDR2 FRNRAP come from the germline V gene. This CDR3 spans 12 amino acids. The CDR3 bases are TGTGCTAGTGGTTCGCTGACGGATGAGCAGTTCTTC. Its translation: CASGSLTDEQFF. The full variable domain, completed using reference TRBV12-5 and TRBJ2-1, is DARVTQTPRHKVTEMGQEVTMRCQPILGHNTVFWYRQTMMQGLELLAYFRNRAPLDDSGMPKDRFSAEMPDATLATLKIQPSEPRDSAVYFCASGSLTDEQFFGPGTRLTVL.